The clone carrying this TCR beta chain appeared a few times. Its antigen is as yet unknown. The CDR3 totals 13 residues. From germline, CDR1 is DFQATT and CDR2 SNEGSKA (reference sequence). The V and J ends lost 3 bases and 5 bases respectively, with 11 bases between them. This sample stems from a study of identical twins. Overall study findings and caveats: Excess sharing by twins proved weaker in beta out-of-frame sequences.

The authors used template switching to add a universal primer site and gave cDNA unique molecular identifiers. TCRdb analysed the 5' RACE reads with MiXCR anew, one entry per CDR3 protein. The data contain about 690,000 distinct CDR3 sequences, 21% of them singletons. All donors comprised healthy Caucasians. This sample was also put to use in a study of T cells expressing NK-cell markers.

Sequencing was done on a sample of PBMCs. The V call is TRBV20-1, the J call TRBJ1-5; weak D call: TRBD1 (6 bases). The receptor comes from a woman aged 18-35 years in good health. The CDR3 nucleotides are TGCAGTGCTAGTTTAGCAGGGGATCAGCCCCAGCATTTT. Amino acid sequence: CSASLAGDQPQHF.